The present T cell receptor (beta chain) was sequenced within a study of T cells in Graves' hyperthyroidism and ophthalmopathy. Study results and limitations: The model anticipated ophthalmopathy a median around six months pre-onset.

Reasons for excluding patients were uncontrolled infection, other autoimmune disease, pregnancy or lactation. Diagnoses were made from clinical symptoms, serum measures (thyroxine and TRAb), thyroid ultrasound and orbital computed tomography. Extraction of PBMCs used 8.5 to 10 ml of fresh peripheral blood. The CDR3 regions of TCR beta were amplified from RNA transcripts. First-round RT-PCR of the TCR CDR3 relied on the HTBI primer set. TCRdb re-derived calls from the multiplex PCR reads in MiXCR, one entry per CDR3 protein. The sample holds around 500,000 distinct CDR3 sequences, about 20% seen once. This clonotype showed up many times. Its specificity is not known. Germline-derived CDR1 and CDR2 are SNHLY and FYNNEI. The CDR3 covers 13 residues. V shed 4 bases and J shed 5 bases, with 11 bases lying between them.

The TCR sequence derives from a woman aged 70-85 years with Graves' ophthalmopathy. The sequencing input was blood. The chain carries TRBV2 and TRBJ1-2; D remains unclear. CDR3 in DNA: TGTGCCAGCAGTGTCGGAGGAGATTATGGCTACACCTTC. It translates to CASSVGGDYGYTF.